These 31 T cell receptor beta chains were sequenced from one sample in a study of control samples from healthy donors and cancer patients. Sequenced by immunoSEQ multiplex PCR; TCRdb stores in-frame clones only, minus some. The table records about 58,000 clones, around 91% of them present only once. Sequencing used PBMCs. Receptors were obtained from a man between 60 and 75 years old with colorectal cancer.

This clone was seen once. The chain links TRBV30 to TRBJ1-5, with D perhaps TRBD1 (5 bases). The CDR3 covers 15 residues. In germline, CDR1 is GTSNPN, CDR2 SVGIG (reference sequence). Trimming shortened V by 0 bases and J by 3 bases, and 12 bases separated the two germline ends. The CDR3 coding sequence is TGTGCCTGGAGTGTTAAAGTGGGGCTCAATCAGCCCCAGCATTTT. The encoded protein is CAWSVKVGLNQPQHF.

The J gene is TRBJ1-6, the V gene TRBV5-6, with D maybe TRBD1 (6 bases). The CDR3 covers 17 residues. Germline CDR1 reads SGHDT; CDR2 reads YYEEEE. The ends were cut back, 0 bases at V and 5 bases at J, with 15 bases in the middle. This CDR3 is CASSLALNAGDNSPLHF. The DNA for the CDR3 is TGTGCCAGCAGCTTGGCTCTTAACGCAGGGGATAATTCACCCCTCCACTTT.

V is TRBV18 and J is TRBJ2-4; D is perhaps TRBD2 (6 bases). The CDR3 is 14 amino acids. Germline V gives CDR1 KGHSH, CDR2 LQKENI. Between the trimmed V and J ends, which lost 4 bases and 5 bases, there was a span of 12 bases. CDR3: CASSRVPGENIQYF. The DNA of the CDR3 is TGTGCCAGCTCACGTGTCCCGGGAGAAAACATTCAGTACTTC. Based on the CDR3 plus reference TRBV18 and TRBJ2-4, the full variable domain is NAGVMQNPRHLVRRRGQEARLRCSPMKGHSHVYWYRQLPEEGLKFMVYLQKENIIDESGMPKERFSAEFPKEGPSILRIQQVVRGDSAAYFCASSRVPGENIQYFGAGTRLSVL.

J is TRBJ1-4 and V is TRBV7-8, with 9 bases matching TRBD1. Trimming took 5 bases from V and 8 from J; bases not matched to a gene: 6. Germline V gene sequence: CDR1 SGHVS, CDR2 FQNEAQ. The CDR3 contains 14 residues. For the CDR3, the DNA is TGTGCCAGCAGCCCCTCGGACAGGGGCGAAAAACTGTTTTTT. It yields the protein CASSPSDRGEKLFF.

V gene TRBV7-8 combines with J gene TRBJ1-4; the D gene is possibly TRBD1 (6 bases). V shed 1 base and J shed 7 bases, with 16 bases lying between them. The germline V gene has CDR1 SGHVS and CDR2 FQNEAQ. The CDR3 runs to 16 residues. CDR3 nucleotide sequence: TGTGCCAGCAGCTTAGGTAGCTACAGGGTCGGTGAAAAACTGTTTTTT. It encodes CASSLGSYRVGEKLFF.

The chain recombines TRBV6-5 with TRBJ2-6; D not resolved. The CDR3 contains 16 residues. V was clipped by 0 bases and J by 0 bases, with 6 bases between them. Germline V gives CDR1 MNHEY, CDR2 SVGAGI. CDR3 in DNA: TGTGCCAGCAGTTACTCGCCGAGCTCTGGGGCCAACGTCCTGACTTTC. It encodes CASSYSPSSGANVLTF.

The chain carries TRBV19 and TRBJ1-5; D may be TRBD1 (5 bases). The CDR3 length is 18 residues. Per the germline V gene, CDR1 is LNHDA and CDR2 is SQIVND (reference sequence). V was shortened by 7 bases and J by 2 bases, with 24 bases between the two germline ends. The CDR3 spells CASTGGPFGQVGNQPQHF. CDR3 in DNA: TGTGCCAGTACCGGGGGACCGTTTGGGCAGGTGGGCAATCAGCCCCAGCATTTT.

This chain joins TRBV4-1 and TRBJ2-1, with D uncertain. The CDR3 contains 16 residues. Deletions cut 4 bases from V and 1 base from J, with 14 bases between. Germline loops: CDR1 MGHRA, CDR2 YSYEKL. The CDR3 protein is CASSPGGDRSYNEQFF. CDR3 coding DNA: TGCGCCAGCAGCCCCGGTGGAGATAGGTCCTACAATGAGCAGTTCTTC.

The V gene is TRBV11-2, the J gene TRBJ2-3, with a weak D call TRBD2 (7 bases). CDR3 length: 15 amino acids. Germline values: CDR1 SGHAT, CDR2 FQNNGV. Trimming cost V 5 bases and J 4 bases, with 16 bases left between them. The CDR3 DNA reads TGTGCCAGCAGCCAAGGGGGGGGTGGGGCAGATACGCAGTATTTT. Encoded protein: CASSQGGGGADTQYF.

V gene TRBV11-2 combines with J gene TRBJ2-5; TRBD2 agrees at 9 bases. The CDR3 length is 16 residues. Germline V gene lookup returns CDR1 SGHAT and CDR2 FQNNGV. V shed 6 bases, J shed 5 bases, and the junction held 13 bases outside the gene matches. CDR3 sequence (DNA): TGTGCCAGCAGTAACCTACGCGGGGGGGCTTCCGAGACCCAGTACTTC. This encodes CASSNLRGGASETQYF. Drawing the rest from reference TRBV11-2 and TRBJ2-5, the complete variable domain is EAGVAQSPRYKIIEKRQSVAFWCNPISGHATLYWYQQILGQGPKLLIQFQNNGVVDDSQLPKDRFSAERLKGVDSTLKIQPAKLEDSAVYLCASSNLRGGASETQYFGPGTRLLVL.

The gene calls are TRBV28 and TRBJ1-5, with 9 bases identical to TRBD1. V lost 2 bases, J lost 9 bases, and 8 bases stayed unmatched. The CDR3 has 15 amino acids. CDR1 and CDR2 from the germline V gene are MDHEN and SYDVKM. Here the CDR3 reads CASSLPTGGARPQHF. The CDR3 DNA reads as TGTGCCAGCAGTTTACCGACAGGGGGTGCCCGGCCCCAGCATTTT.

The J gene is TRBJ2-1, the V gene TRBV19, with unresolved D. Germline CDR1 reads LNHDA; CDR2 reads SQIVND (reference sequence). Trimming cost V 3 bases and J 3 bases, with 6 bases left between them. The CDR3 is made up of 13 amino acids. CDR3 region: CASSMVRYNEQFF. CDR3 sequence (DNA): TGTGCCAGTAGTATGGTTCGCTACAATGAGCAGTTCTTC.

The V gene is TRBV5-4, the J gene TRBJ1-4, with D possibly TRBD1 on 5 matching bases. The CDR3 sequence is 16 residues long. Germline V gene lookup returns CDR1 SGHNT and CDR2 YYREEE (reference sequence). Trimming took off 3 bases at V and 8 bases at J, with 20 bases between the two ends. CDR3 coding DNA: TGTGCCAGCAGCTCGGGACTCGGGCCCGGGTTGGAAAAACTGTTTTTT. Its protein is CASSSGLGPGLEKLFF.

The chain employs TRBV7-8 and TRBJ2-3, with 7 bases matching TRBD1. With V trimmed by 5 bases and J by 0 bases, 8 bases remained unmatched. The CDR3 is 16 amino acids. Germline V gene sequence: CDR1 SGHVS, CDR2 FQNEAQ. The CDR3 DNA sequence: TGTGCCAGCAGCGACATGGACAGGACTAGCACAGATACGCAGTATTTT. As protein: CASSDMDRTSTDTQYF.

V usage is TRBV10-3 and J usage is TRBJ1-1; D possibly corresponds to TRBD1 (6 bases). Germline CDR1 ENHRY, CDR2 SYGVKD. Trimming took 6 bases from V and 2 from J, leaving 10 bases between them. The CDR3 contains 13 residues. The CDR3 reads CAIREGGNTEAFF. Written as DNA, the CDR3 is TGTGCCATCAGAGAGGGGGGAAACACTGAAGCTTTCTTT.

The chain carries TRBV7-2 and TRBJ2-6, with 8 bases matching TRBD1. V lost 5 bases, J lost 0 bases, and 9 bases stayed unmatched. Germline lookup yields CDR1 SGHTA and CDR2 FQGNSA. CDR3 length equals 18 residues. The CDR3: CASSVRQGRGSGANVLTF. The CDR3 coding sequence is TGTGCCAGCAGCGTAAGACAGGGGCGGGGCTCTGGGGCCAACGTCCTGACTTTC.

In nucleotides, the CDR3 is TGTGCCAGCAGCTTAGGTAGAGGCAGCCACCAAGAGACCCAGTACTTC. Translated: CASSLGRGSHQETQYF. V gene TRBV11-2 combines with J gene TRBJ2-5; D remains unclear. The length of the CDR3 is 16 residues. Germline assignment: CDR1 SGHAT and CDR2 FQNNGV. The V end lost 1 base, the J end lost 0 bases, and 12 bases lay between the germline ends.

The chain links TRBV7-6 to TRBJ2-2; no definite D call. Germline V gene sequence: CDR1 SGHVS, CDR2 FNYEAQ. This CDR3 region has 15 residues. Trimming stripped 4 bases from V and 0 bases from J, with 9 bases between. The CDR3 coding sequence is TGTGCCAGCAGCTCACAGCAATCGAACACCGGGGAGCTGTTTTTT. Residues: CASSSQQSNTGELFF. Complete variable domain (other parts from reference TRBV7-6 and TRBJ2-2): GAGVSQSPRYKVTKRGQDVALRCDPISGHVSLYWYRQALGQGPEFLTYFNYEAQQDKSGLPNDRFSAERPEGSISTLTIQRTEQRDSAMYRCASSSQQSNTGELFFGEGSRLTVL.

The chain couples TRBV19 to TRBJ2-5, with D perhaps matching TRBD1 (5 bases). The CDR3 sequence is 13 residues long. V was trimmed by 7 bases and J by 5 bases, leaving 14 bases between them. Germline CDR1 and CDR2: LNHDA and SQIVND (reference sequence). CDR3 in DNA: TGTGCCAGTACCCCGGCAGGGCGGGAGACCCAGTACTTC. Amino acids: CASTPAGRETQYF.

The CDR3 coding sequence is TGTGCCTGGAGGGGCTTCCAACCCACCGGGGAGCTGTTTTTT. It encodes CAWRGFQPTGELFF. This chain joins TRBV30 and TRBJ2-2; D gene unclear. The CDR3 loop spans 14 amino acids. V gave up 3 bases and J gave up 4 bases, with 12 bases separating them. CDR1 is GTSNPN and CDR2 is SVGIG in the germline V gene (reference sequence).

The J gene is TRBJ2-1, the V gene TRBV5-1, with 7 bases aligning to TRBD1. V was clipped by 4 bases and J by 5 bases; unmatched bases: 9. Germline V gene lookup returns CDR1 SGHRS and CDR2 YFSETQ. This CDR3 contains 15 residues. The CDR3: CASSLGQTKHNEQFF. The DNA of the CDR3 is TGCGCCAGCAGCCTGGGACAGACAAAACACAATGAGCAGTTCTTC.

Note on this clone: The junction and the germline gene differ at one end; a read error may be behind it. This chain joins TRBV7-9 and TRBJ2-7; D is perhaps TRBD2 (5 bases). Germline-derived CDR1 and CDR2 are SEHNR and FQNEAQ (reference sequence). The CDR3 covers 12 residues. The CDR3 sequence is CASSPHTSDSNF. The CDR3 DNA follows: TGTGCCAGCAGCCCCCATACCTCGGACTCCAACTTC.

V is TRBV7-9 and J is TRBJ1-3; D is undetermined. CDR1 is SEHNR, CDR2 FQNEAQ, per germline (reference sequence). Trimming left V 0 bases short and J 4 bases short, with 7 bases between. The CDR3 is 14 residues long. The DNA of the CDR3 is TGTGCCAGCAGCTTAGCGTCTGGCGGAAACACCATATATTTT. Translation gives CASSLASGGNTIYF.

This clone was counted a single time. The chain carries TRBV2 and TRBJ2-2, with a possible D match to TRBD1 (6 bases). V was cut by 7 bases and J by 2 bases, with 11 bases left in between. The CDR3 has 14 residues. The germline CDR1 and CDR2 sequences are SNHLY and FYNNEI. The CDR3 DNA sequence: TGTGCCAGCAAGGGGACAATTAACACCGGGGAGCTGTTTTTT. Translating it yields CASKGTINTGELFF.

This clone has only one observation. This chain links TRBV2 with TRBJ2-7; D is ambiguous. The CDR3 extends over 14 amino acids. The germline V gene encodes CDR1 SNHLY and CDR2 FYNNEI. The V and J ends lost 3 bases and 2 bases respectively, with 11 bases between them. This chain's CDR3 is CASSERTTTYEQYF. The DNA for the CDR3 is TGTGCCAGCAGTGAGAGGACGACCACCTACGAGCAGTACTTC.

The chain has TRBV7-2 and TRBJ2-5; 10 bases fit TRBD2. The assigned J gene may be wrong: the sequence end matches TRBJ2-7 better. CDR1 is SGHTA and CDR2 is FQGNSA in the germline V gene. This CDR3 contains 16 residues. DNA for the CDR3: TGTGCCAGCAGCTTAGTTCCTAGCGGGAGTTCCTACGAGCAGTACTTC. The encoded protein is CASSLVPSGSSYEQYF.

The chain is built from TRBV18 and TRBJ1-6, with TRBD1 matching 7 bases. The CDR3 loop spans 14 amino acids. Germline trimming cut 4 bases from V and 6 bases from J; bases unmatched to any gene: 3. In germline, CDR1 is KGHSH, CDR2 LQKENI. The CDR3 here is CASSLDRANSPLHF. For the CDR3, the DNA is TGTGCCAGCTCACTAGACAGGGCTAATTCACCCCTCCACTTT.

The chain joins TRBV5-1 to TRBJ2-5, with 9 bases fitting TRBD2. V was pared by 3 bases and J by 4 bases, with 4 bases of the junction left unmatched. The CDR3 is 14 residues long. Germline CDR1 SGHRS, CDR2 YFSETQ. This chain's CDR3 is CASSSRAGGETQYF. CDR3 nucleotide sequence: TGCGCCAGCAGCTCCAGAGCGGGGGGAGAGACCCAGTACTTC. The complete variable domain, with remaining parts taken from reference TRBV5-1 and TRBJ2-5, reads KAGVTQTPRYLIKTRGQQVTLSCSPISGHRSVSWYQQTPGQGLQFLFEYFSETQRNKGNFPGRFSGRQFSNSRSEMNVSTLELGDSALYLCASSSRAGGETQYFGPGTRLLVL.

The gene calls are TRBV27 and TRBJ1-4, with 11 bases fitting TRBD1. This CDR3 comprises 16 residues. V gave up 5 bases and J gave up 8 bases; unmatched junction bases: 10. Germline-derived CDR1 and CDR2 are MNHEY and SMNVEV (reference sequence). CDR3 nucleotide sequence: TGTGCCAGCAGTACTTATGGACAGGGGGCTCGGGAAAAACTGTTTTTT. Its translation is CASSTYGQGAREKLFF.

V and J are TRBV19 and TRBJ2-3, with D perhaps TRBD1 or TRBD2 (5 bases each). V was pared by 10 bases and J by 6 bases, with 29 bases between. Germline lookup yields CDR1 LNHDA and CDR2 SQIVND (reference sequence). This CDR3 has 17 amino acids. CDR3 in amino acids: CATQNRGSGGSGDTQYF. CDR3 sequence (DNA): TGTGCCACCCAAAATAGGGGCTCTGGGGGTTCTGGGGATACGCAGTATTTT.

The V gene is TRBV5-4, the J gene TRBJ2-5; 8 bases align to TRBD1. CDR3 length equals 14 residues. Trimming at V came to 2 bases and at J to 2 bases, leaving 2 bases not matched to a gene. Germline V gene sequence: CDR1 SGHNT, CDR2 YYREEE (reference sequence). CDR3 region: CASSFGTGQETQYF. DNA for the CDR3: TGTGCCAGCAGCTTCGGGACAGGACAAGAGACCCAGTACTTC.